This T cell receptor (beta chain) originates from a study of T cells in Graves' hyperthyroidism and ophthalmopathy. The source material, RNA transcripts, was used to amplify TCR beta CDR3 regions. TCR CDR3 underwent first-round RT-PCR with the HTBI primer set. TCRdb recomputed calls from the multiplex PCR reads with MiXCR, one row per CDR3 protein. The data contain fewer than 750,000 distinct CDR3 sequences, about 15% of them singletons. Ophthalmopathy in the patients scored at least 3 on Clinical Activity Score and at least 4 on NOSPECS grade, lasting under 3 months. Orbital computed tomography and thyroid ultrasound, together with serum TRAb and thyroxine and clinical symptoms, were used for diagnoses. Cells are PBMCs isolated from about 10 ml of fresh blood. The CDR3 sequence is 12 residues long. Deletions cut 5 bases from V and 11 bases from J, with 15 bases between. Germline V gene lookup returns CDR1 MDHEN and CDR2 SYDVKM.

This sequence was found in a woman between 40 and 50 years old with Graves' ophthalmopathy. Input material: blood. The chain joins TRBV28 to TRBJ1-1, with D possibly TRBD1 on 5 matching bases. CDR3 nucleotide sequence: TGTGCCAGCAGTCCCCGCGGGGCGGGGGCTTTCTTT. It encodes CASSPRGAGAFF.